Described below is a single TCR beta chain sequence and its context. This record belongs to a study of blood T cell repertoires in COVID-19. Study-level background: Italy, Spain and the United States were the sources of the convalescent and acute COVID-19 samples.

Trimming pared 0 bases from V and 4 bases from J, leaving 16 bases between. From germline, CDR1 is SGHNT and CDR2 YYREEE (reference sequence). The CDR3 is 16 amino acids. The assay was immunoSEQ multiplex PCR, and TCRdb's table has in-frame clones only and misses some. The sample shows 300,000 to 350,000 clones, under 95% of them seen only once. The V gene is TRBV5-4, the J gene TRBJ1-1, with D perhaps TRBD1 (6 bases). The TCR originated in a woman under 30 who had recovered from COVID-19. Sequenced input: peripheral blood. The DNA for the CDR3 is TGTGCCAGCAGCTTGGGGGACATTACGATATCCACTGAAGCTTTCTTT. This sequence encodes CASSLGDITISTEAFF.